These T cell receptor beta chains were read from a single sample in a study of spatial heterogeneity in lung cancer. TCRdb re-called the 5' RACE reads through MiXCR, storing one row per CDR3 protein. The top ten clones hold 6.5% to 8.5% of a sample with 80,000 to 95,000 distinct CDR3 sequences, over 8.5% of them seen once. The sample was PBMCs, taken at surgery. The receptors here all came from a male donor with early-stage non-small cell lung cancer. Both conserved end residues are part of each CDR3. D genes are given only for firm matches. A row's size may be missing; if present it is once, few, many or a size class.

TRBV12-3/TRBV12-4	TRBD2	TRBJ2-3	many	TGTGCCAGCAGTTTATGGCGGAGCGGTGGGACTAGCGGGAGGGAAGATACGCAGTATTTT	CASSLWRSGGTSGREDTQYF
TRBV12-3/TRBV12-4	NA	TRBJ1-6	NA	TGTGCCAGCAGTTTATTCGGCAGGGGCTTGGGCTCCTATAATTCACCCCTCCACTTT	CASSLFGRGLGSYNSPLHF
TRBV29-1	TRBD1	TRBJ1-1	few	TGCAGCGTTGAAGCTACAGGGGCGAACACTGAAGCTTTCTTT	CSVEATGANTEAFF
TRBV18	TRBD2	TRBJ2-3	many	TGTGCCAGCTCACGGATGGGACTAGTGGCAGATACGCAGTATTTT	CASSRMGLVADTQYF
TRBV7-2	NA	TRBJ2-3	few	TGTGCCAGCAGCTTAGACGGGGTCACAGATACGCAGTATTTT	CASSLDGVTDTQYF
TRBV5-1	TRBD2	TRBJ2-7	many	TGCGCCAGCAGTCTAGCGGGAGAGGGCTACGAGCAGTACTTC	CASSLAGEGYEQYF
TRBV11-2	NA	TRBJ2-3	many	TGTGCCAGCAGCCGAACTTACCGATCTGGGGCGAGCACAGATACGCAGTATTTT	CASSRTYRSGASTDTQYF
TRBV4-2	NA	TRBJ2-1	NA	TGTGTCAGCAGCCAAGGGCGGGCCTACAATGAGCAGTTCTTC	CVSSQGRAYNEQFF
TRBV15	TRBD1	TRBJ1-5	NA	TGTGCCACCAGCAGAGATAACGACAGGGACCCTCAGCCCCAGCATTTT	CATSRDNDRDPQPQHF
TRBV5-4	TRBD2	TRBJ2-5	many	TGTGCCAGCAGCCCGAGGGCTAGCGGGAGGGTGAAAGAGACCCAGTACTTC	CASSPRASGRVKETQYF
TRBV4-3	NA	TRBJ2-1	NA	TGCGCCAGCAGCCAAGATCCCCGACTGGGTGAGCAGTTCTTC	CASSQDPRLGEQFF
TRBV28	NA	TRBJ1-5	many	TGTGCCAGCCCACAGCGCGGGGTTGGAAACAATCAGCCCCAGCATTTT	CASPQRGVGNNQPQHF
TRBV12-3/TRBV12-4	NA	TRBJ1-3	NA	TGTGCCAGCAGCCCCCACGGAAACACCATATATTTT	CASSPHGNTIYF
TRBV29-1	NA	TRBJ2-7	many	TGCAGTTCCTATCCCGGGCACGAGCAGTACTTC	CSSYPGHEQYF
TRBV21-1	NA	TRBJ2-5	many	TGTGCCAGCAGCAAAGAACTAGCGGGAGAGGGTCGAGAGACCCAGTACTTC	CASSKELAGEGRETQYF
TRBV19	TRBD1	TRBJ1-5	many	TGTGCCAGTAGTTCCACACCGAACAGGGGGCGCAATCAGCCCCAGCATTTT	CASSSTPNRGRNQPQHF
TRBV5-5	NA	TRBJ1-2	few	TGTGCCAGCAGCTCGGCCGTCGGAAACTATGGCTACACCTTC	CASSSAVGNYGYTF
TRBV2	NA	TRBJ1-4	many	TGTGCCAGCAACCGGGGTCCGGGTGAAAAACTGTTTTTT	CASNRGPGEKLFF
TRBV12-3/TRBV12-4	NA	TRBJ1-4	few	TGTGCCAGCGTCCGGGACCTTAATGAAAAACTGTTTTTT	CASVRDLNEKLFF
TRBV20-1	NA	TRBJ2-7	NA	TGCAGTGCTAGAGATTGGGCAGGGGTATCGCTGGAGCAGTACTTC	CSARDWAGVSLEQYF
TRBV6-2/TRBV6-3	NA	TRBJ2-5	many	TGTGCCAGCAGTTACCATACGGTCTACGTCCTGGAGACCCAGTACTTC	CASSYHTVYVLETQYF
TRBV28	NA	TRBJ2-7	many	TGTGCCAGCAGCCAACCTGGGGTCACCTACGAGCAGTACTTC	CASSQPGVTYEQYF
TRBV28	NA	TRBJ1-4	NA	TGTGCCATCTCACCTCTGTTTGCAACTAATGAAAAACTGTTTTTT	CAISPLFATNEKLFF
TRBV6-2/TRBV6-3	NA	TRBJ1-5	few	TGTGCCAGCAGTTACTCTGACTTTAGCAATCAGCCCCAGCATTTT	CASSYSDFSNQPQHF
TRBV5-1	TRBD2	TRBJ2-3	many	TGCGCCAGCAGCTTGCTAGCGGGGGACACAGATACGCAGTATTTT	CASSLLAGDTDTQYF
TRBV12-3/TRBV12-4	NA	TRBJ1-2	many	TGTGCCAGCAAACCCACGGGGGACTTCTATGGCTACACCTTC	CASKPTGDFYGYTF
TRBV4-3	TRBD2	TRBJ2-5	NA	TGCGCCAGCAGCCAAGAGGGGAGGGCAGAGACCCAGTACTTC	CASSQEGRAETQYF
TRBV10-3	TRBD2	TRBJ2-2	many	TGTGCCATCAAGGAGCGCGGGGGATCGAACACCGGGGAGCTGTTTTTT	CAIKERGGSNTGELFF
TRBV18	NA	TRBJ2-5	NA	TGTGCCAGCTCACCACAGTCACTGAAGCAAGAGACCCAGTACTTC	CASSPQSLKQETQYF
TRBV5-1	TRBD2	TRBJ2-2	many	TGCGCCAGCAGCTTGGACTGGCGGGGGGCCAACGGGGAGCTGTTTTTT	CASSLDWRGANGELFF
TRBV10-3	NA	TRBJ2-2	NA	TGTGCCATCAGTCTGCAGGAGGGAGGCACCGGGGAGCTGTTTTTT	CAISLQEGGTGELFF
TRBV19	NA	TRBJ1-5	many	TGTGCCGAACGACAGAGCCTACAGCCCCAGCATTTT	CAERQSLQPQHF
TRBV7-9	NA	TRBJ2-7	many	TGTGCCAGCAGCCCGGTGAGTCGTGGTTACGAGCAGTACTTC	CASSPVSRGYEQYF
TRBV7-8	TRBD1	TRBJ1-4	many	TGTGCCAGCAGCCGGCGAAGCGGGACAGGGTTCGGTGAAAAACTGTTTTTT	CASSRRSGTGFGEKLFF
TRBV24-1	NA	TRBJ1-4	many	TGTGCCACCAGTTCCCCGGTGCTTGAAAAACTGTTTTTT	CATSSPVLEKLFF
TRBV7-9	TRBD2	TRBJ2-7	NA	TGTGCCAGCAGCTTGACCCCTAGCGGGCCCGCCTACGAGCAGTACTTC	CASSLTPSGPAYEQYF
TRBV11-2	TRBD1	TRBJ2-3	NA	TGTGCCAGCAGCTCTAGGACAGGCGCTACAGATACGCAGTATTTT	CASSSRTGATDTQYF
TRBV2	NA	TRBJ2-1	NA	TGTGCCAGCCGAGGGCTAAGAGGACACAATGAGCAGTTCTTC	CASRGLRGHNEQFF
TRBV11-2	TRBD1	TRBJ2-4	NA	TGTGCCAGCAGCTCCAGGGGGTGGGCCAAAAACATTCAGTACTTC	CASSSRGWAKNIQYF
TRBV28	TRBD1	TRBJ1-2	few	TGTGCCAGCAACCCCGACAGGGGGCGAGGCTACACCTTC	CASNPDRGRGYTF
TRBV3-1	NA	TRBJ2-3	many	TGTGCCAGCAGCCAAGTCCACGGGAGTCCCACAGATACGCAGTATTTT	CASSQVHGSPTDTQYF
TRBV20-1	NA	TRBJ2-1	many	TGCAGTGCTAGAGTTGCGCGAGGAGGGGTCGAGCAGTTCTTC	CSARVARGGVEQFF
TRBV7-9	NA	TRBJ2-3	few	TGTGCCAGCAGCCGGACCACGGGAACAGATACGCAGTATTTT	CASSRTTGTDTQYF
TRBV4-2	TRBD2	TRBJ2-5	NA	TGTGCCAGCAGCCAAGAGGGAGCTAGCGGGGAAAAGACCCAGTACTTC	CASSQEGASGEKTQYF
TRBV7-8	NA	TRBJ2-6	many	TGTGCCAGCAGCTTAGTAAGCGCGACAGGAGTTGGATCTGGGGCCAACGTCCTGACTTTC	CASSLVSATGVGSGANVLTF
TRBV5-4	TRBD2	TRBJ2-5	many	TGTGCCAGCAGCCGGGAGGCGCGCCCCGGGAGAGAGACCCAGTACTTC	CASSREARPGRETQYF